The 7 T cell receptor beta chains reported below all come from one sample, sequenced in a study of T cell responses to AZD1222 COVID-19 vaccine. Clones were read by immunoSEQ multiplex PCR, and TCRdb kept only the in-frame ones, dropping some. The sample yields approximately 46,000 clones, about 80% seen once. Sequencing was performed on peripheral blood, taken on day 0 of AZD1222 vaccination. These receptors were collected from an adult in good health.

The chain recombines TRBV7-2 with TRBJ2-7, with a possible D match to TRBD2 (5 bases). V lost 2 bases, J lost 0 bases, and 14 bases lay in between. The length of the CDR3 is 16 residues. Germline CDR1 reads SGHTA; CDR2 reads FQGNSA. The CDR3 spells CASSLIGGRSSYEQYF. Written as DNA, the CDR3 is TGTGCCAGCAGCTTAATTGGCGGGCGAAGCTCCTACGAGCAGTACTTC.

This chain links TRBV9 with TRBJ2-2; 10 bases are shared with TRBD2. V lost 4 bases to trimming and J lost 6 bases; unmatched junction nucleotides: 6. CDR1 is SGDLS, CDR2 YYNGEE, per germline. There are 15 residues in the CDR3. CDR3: CASSPSGGAAGELFF. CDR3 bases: TGTGCCAGCAGCCCGAGCGGGGGGGCCGCCGGGGAGCTGTTTTTT.

CDR3 in DNA: TGCGCCAGCAGCACTTATCAAACAGGTAACCGTGAAGCTTTCTTT. Translating it yields CASSTYQTGNREAFF. The gene calls are TRBV4-1 and TRBJ1-1; D may be TRBD1 (5 bases). V was shortened by 5 bases and J by 7 bases, with 20 bases between the two germline ends. The CDR3 runs 15 residues. CDR1 and CDR2 from the germline V gene are MGHRA and YSYEKL.

The CDR3 spells CASSLGQGGPGELFF. Here the CDR3 DNA reads TGCGCCAGCAGCCTGGGACAGGGGGGACCCGGGGAGCTGTTTTTT. V gene TRBV5-1 combines with J gene TRBJ2-2; 11 bases map to TRBD1. Germline trimming cut 4 bases from V and 6 bases from J; bases unmatched to any gene: 5. The CDR3 runs 15 residues. Germline assignment: CDR1 SGHRS and CDR2 YFSETQ.

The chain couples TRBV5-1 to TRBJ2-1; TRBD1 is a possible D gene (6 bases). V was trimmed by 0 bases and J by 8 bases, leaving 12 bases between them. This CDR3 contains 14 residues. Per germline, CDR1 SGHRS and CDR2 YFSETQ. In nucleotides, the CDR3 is TGCGCCAGCAGCTTGGGAGGGACACGGGATGAGCAGTTCTTC. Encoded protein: CASSLGGTRDEQFF.

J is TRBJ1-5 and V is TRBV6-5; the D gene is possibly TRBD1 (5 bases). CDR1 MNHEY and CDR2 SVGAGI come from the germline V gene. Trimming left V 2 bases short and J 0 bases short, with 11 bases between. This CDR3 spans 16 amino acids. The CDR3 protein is CASSYDSQYSNQPQHF. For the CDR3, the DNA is TGTGCCAGCAGTTACGACAGCCAGTATAGCAATCAGCCCCAGCATTTT.

CDR3 coding DNA: TGTGCCAGCATGCGTGATTATGGCTACACCTTC. Translation: CASMRDYGYTF. The gene calls are TRBV6-5 and TRBJ1-2, with D unclear. The V end lost 7 bases, the J end lost 5 bases, and 8 bases lay between the germline ends. The CDR3 loop spans 11 amino acids. Germline CDR1 is MNHEY and CDR2 is SVGAGI.